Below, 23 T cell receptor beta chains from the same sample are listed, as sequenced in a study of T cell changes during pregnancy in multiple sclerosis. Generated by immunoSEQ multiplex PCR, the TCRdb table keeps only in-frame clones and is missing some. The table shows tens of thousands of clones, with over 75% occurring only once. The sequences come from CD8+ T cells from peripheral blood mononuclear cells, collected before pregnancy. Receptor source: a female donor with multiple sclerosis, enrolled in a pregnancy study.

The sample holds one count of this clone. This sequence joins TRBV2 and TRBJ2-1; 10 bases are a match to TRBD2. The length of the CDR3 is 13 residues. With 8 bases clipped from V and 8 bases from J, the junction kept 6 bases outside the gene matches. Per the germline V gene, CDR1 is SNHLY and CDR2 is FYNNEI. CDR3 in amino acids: CASPSGGDDEQFF. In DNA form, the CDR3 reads TGTGCCAGCCCTAGCGGGGGAGACGATGAGCAGTTCTTC.

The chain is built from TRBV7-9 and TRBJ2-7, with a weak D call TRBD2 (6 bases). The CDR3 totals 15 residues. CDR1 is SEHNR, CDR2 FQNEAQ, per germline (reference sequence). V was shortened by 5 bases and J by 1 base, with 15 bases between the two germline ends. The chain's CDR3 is CASSPTFGGSYEQYF. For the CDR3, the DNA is TGTGCCAGCAGCCCCACGTTCGGGGGATCCTACGAGCAGTACTTC.

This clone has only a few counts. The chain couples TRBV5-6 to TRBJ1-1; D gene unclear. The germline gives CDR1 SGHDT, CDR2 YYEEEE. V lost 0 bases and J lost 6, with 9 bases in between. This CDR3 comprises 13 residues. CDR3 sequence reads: CASSLDIIPEAFF. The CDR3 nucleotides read TGTGCCAGCAGCTTGGACATTATTCCTGAAGCTTTCTTT.

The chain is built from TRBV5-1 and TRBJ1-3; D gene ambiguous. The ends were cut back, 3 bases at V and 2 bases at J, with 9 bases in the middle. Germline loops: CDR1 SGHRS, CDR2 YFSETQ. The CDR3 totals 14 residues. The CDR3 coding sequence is TGCGCCAGCAGCTATCGGGGAGCTGGAAACACCATATATTTT. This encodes CASSYRGAGNTIYF.

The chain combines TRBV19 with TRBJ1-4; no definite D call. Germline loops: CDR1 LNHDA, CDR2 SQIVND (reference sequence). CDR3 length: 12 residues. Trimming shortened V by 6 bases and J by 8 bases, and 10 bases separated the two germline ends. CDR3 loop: CASSAEEEKLFF. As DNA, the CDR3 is TGTGCCAGTAGCGCTGAGGAAGAAAAACTGTTTTTT.

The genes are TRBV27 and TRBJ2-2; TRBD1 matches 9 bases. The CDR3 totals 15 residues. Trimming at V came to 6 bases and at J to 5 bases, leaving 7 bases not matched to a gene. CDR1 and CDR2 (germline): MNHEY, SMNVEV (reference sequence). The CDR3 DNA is TGTGCCAGCAGCTACGGGACAGGGAGGACCGGGGAGCTGTTTTTT. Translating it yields CASSYGTGRTGELFF.

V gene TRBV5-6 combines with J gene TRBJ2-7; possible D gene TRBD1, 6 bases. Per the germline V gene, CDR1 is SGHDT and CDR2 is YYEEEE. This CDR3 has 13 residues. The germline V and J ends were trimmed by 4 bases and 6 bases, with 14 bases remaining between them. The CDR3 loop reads CASSPHRVGEQYF. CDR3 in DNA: TGTGCCAGCAGCCCCCACAGGGTAGGCGAGCAGTACTTC.

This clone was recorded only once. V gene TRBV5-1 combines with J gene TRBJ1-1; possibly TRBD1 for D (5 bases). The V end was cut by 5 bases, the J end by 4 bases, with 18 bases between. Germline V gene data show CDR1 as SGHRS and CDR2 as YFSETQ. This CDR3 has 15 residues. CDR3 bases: TGCGCCAGCAGACCCCGCGGGGATGGGACCACTGAAGCTTTCTTT. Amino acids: CASRPRGDGTTEAFF.

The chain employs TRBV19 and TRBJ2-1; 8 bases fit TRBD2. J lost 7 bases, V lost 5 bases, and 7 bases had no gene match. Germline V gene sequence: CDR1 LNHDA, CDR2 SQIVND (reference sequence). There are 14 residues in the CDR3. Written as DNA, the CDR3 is TGTGCCAGTAGTCCAGGACTAGCCCCAAATGAGCAGTTCTTC. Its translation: CASSPGLAPNEQFF.

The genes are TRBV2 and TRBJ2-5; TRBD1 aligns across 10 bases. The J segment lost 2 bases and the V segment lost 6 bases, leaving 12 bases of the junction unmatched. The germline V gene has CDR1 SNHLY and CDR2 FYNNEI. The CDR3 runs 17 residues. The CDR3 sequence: CASSSPRDRGEQETQYF. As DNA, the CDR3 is TGTGCCAGCAGCTCACCGAGGGACAGGGGAGAGCAAGAGACCCAGTACTTC.

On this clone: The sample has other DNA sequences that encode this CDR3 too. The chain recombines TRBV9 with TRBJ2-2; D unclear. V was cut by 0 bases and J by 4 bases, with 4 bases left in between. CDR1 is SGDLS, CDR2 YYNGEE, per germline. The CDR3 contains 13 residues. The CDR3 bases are TGTGCCAGCAGCGTAGGGCTCACCGGGGAGCTGTTTTTT. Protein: CASSVGLTGELFF.

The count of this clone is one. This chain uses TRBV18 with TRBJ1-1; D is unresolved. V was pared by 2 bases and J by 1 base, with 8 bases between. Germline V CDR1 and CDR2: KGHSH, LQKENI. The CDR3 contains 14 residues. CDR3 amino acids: CASSPAGTNTEAFF. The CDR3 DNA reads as TGTGCCAGCTCACCAGCAGGCACGAACACTGAAGCTTTCTTT.

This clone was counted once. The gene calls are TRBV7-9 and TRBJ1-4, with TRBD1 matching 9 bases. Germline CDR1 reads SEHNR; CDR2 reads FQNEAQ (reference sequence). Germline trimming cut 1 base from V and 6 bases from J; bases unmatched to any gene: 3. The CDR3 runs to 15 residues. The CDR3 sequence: CASSLEGQGDEKLFF. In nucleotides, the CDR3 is TGTGCCAGCAGCTTAGAGGGACAGGGTGATGAAAAACTGTTTTTT.

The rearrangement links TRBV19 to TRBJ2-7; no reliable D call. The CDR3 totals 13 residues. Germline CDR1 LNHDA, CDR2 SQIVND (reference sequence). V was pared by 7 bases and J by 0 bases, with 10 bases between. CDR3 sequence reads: CASKEQSSYEQYF. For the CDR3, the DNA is TGTGCCAGTAAGGAACAGAGCTCCTACGAGCAGTACTTC.

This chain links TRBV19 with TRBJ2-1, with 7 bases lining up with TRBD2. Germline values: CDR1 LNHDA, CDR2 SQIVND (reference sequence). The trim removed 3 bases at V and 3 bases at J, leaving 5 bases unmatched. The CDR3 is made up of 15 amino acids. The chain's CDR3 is CASSMKTSSYNEQFF. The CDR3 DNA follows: TGTGCCAGTAGTATGAAGACTAGCAGCTACAATGAGCAGTTCTTC.

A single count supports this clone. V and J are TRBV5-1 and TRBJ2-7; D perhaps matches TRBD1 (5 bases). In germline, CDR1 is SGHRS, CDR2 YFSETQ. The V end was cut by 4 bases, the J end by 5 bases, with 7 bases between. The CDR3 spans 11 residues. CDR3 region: CASSIRDEQYF. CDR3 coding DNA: TGCGCCAGCAGCATCAGGGACGAGCAGTACTTC. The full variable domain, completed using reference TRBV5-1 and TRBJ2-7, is KAGVTQTPRYLIKTRGQQVTLSCSPISGHRSVSWYQQTPGQGLQFLFEYFSETQRNKGNFPGRFSGRQFSNSRSEMNVSTLELGDSALYLCASSIRDEQYFGPGTRLTVT.

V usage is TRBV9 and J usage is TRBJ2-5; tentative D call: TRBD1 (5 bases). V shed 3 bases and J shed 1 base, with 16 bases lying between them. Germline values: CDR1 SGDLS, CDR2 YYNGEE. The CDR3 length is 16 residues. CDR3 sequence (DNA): TGTGCCAGCAGCGGCCGGGTGACAGATATCCAAGAGACCCAGTACTTC. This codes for CASSGRVTDIQETQYF.

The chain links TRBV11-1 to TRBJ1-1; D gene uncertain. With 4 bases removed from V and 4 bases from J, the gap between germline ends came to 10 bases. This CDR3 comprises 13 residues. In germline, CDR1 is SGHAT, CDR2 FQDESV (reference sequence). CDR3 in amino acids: CASSSSRGTEAFF. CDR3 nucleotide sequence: TGTGCCAGCAGCTCGTCTCGGGGCACTGAAGCTTTCTTT.

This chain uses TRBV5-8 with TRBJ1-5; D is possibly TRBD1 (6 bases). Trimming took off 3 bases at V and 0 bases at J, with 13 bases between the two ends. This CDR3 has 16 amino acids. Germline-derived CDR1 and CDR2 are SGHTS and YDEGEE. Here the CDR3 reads CASSYMGGASNQPQHF. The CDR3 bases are TGTGCCAGCAGCTACATGGGGGGGGCTAGCAATCAGCCCCAGCATTTT.

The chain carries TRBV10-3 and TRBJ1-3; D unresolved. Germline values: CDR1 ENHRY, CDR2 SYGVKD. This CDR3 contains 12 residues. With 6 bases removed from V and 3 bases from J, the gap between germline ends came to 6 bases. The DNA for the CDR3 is TGTGCCATCAGGCCAGATGGAAACACCATATATTTT. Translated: CAIRPDGNTIYF.

The CDR3 DNA reads TGTGCCAGCAGTTTAACGTCCACAGACCACTATGGCTACACCTTC. Amino acids: CASSLTSTDHYGYTF. This chain links TRBV7-8 with TRBJ1-2, with D unresolved. Germline V gene lookup returns CDR1 SGHVS and CDR2 FQNEAQ. CDR3 size: 15 residues. The ends were cut back, 6 bases at V and 3 bases at J, with 17 bases in the middle.

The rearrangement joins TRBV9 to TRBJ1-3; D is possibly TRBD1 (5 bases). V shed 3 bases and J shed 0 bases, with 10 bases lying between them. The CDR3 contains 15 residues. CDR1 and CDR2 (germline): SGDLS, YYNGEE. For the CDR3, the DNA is TGTGCCAGCAGCGAAGACAGTAACTCTGGAAACACCATATATTTT. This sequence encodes CASSEDSNSGNTIYF.

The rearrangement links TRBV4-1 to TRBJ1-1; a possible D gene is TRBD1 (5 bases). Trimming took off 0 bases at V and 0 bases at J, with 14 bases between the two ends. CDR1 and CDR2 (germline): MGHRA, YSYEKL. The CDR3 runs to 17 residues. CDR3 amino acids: CASSQDSGNNMNTEAFF. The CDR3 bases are TGCGCCAGCAGCCAAGATTCAGGGAACAACATGAACACTGAAGCTTTCTTT.